Listed below are T cell receptor beta chains from one sample, sequenced in a study of chemoradiotherapy in HPV16-positive cancers. Some clones are missing from TCRdb's copy, which holds only in-frame ones; the method was immunoSEQ multiplex PCR. The top ten clones hold roughly 5.7% of a sample with more than 1,500 clones, around four fifths of them seen once. Sequenced material: tumor tissue, taken from a patient who underwent chemoradiotherapy. These receptors originate from a human donor with HPV-associated anogenital cancer. CDR3s include the opening cysteine and the closing phenylalanine or tryptophan. The D gene is left open where the match is weak. Clone size is shown for a subset of rows, as once, few, many or a class of expanded clone.

once	TRBJ1-3	TRBV11-2	TRBD1	TGTGCCAGCAGCCGTCGGACAGGGTTCTCTGGAAACACCATATATTTT	CASSRRTGFSGNTIYF
NA	TRBJ2-5	TRBV23-1	NA	TGCGCCAGCAGGCCGGAGCCCCAGTACTTC	CASRPEPQYF
NA	TRBJ2-7	TRBV5-5	TRBD1	TGTGCCAGCAGCTTGGGTGGACAGGGGGGCGAGCAGTACTTC	CASSLGGQGGEQYF
few	TRBJ1-2	TRBV6-5	NA	TGTGCCAGCAGGCGTGAGACCTATCTTTATGGCTACACCTTC	CASRRETYLYGYTF
NA	TRBJ1-2	TRBV5-4	NA	TGTGCCAGCCCCCTGGGAAGGAATAACTATGGCTACACCTTC	CASPLGRNNYGYTF
NA	TRBJ2-7	TRBV19	NA	TGTGCCAGTAGTACGGACCTGAATTCCTACGAGCAGTACTTC	CASSTDLNSYEQYF
NA	TRBJ2-1	TRBV9	TRBD2	TGTGCCAGCAGCGTAGGCGGGACTAGCGGGGGGCTTTACAATGAGCAGTTCTTC	CASSVGGTSGGLYNEQFF
few	TRBJ1-2	TRBV7-2	TRBD1	TGTGCCAGCAGCTTAACCGGGACAGAAACTAACTATGGCTACACCTTC	CASSLTGTETNYGYTF
NA	TRBJ1-1	TRBV4-1	NA	TGCGCCAGCAGCCAGTCTCAGGGGAGAGTAGCTTTCTTT	CASSQSQGRVAFF
NA	TRBJ2-5	TRBV6-1	NA	TGTGCCAGCAGTTCCGGGGCGAGCGAGACCCAGTACTTC	CASSSGASETQYF
NA	TRBJ1-1	TRBV7-8	NA	TGTGCCAGCAGCTTATTCCGACAGGTCAACACTGAAGCTTTCTTT	CASSLFRQVNTEAFF
large	TRBJ1-5	TRBV19	NA	TGTGCCAGTAGTTTACCCAGCGCGGGGGGTGGCAATCAGCCCCAGCATTTT	CASSLPSAGGGNQPQHF
once	TRBJ2-7	TRBV5-1	TRBD1	TGCGCCAGCAGCCGGACAGGCTCCTACGAGCAGTACTTC	CASSRTGSYEQYF
NA	TRBJ2-2	TRBV9	TRBD2	TGTGCCAGCAGCGTCTTGGGGGGGGGTAACACCGGGGAGCTGTTTTTT	CASSVLGGGNTGELFF
NA	TRBJ2-7	TRBV6-1	NA	TGTGCCAGCAGTGGGCAGGGGCCGGGCTACGAGCAGTACTTC	CASSGQGPGYEQYF
NA	TRBJ1-6	TRBV28	TRBD1	TGTGCCAGCAGAGGATCTCAGGGGGCCTATAATTCACCCCTCCACTTT	CASRGSQGAYNSPLHF
few	TRBJ1-4	TRBV7-2	NA	TGTGCCAGCAGCGTCGGGCGGAGTGAAAAACTGTTTTTT	CASSVGRSEKLFF
NA	TRBJ1-2	TRBV7-8	NA	TGTGCCAGCAGCTTAGCAGATAACTATGGCTACACCTTC	CASSLADNYGYTF
NA	TRBJ2-2	TRBV19	NA	TGTGCCAGTATAGGACCGAGCTCGAACACCGGGGAGCTGTTTTTT	CASIGPSSNTGELFF
NA	TRBJ2-2	TRBV5-1	NA	TGCGCCAGCAGCTGGACCGGGACTGGAGACACCGGGGAGCTGTTTTTT	CASSWTGTGDTGELFF
NA	TRBJ1-2	TRBV10-3	NA	TGTGCCATCAGTAAGAAGACAGCAAACTATGGCTACACCTTC	CAISKKTANYGYTF
once	TRBJ1-1	TRBV6-6	NA	TGTGCCAGCAGACGGGACCCCAACACTGAAGCTTTCTTT	CASRRDPNTEAFF
NA	TRBJ2-7	TRBV7-9	NA	TGTGCCAGCAGGCAGTCGGGTTACGAGCAGTACTTC	CASRQSGYEQYF
NA	TRBJ2-2	TRBV19	NA	TGTGCCAGTAGCAGGGACCTTAACACCGGGGAGCTGTTTTTT	CASSRDLNTGELFF
NA	TRBJ2-5	TRBV7-2	TRBD2	TGTGCCAGCAGCCCTGGGACTAGCGGGGGCTTTCAAGAGACCCAGTACTTC	CASSPGTSGGFQETQYF
NA	TRBJ2-2	TRBV7-9	NA	TGTGCCAGCAGCTTTTTGGAGGGCGGGGAGCTGTTTTTT	CASSFLEGGELFF
NA	TRBJ2-1	TRBV7-2	TRBD2	TGTGCCAGCAGCTCTAGCGGGGGGGCTTACAATGAGCAGTTCTTC	CASSSSGGAYNEQFF
NA	TRBJ1-1	TRBV4-2	TRBD1	TGTGCCAGCAGCCAAGATTTGACAGGGGTACTGACTGAAGCTTTCTTT	CASSQDLTGVLTEAFF
NA	TRBJ1-2	TRBV2	TRBD1	TGTGCCAGCAGCCAAGATACAGGGGGGGGTGGCTACACCTTC	CASSQDTGGGGYTF
NA	TRBJ1-4	TRBV7-8	NA	TGTGCCAGCAGCTCCAAGGTCTCAGGGGACCTTACAACTAATGAAAAACTGTTTTTT	CASSSKVSGDLTTNEKLFF
NA	TRBJ2-6	TRBV19	NA	TGTGCCAGTAGTAGGCACGGGGCAGGGGCGGGGGGGGCCAACGTCCTGACTTTC	CASSRHGAGAGGANVLTF
few	TRBJ1-1	TRBV5-1	NA	TGCGCCAGCAGCTTTGGTTCCTACGCGAACACTGAAGCTTTCTTT	CASSFGSYANTEAFF
NA	TRBJ2-3	TRBV9	NA	TGTGCCAGCAGCGTAGAGGGCAGGGTCCCAGATACGCAGTATTTT	CASSVEGRVPDTQYF
few	TRBJ1-4	TRBV6-5	NA	TGTGCCAGCAGCCCAGGGTGGACTAATGAAAAACTGTTTTTT	CASSPGWTNEKLFF
NA	TRBJ2-5	TRBV18	NA	TGTGCCAGCTCACCTGTGCTCCGGTCGGAGACCCAGTACTTC	CASSPVLRSETQYF
NA	TRBJ1-6	TRBV2	TRBD1	TGTGCCAGCAGTTTGGACTCAGGGGGCGGTAATTCACCCCTCCACTTT	CASSLDSGGGNSPLHF
NA	TRBJ1-5	TRBV7-6	TRBD1	TGTGCCAGCAGCCTCGGGGGACAGCCGGGACAGCCCCAGCATTTT	CASSLGGQPGQPQHF
NA	TRBJ1-5	TRBV5-5	TRBD1	TGTGCCAGCAGCGCCGGGACAGGGAGCTATAGCAATCAGCCCCAGCATTTT	CASSAGTGSYSNQPQHF
NA	TRBJ1-1	TRBV18	NA	TGTGCCAGCTCACCACGGGGTCGAGGCGCTGAAGCTTTCTTT	CASSPRGRGAEAFF
NA	TRBJ1-6	TRBV6-6	NA	TGTGCCAGCAGTGACTTACGATCACCCCTCCACTTT	CASSDLRSPLHF